The clone carrying this TCR beta chain was recorded once. Trimming removed 1 base from V and 4 bases from J, with 8 bases in between. This CDR3 has 13 residues. Germline CDR1 is SGHAT and CDR2 is FQNNGV. This entry comes from a study of tumour-infiltrating T cells in Burkitt lymphoma. About the study: Repertoire clonality predicted overall and progression-free survival.

Method: immunoSEQ multiplex PCR; TCRdb's copy keeps in-frame clones and lacks some. Seen here are 15,000 to 20,000 clones, more than 65% observed once, and the top ten hold over 2%. The clonotype comes from a human donor with diffuse large B-cell lymphoma. Sample: tumor tissue. V gene TRBV11-2 combines with J gene TRBJ2-7; D is unclear. The DNA of the CDR3 is TGTGCCAGCAGCTTAGTGGACGGGTACGAGCAGTACTTC. Residues: CASSLVDGYEQYF.